These T cell receptor beta chains were read from a single sample in a study of shared clonotypes between healthy human individuals. Assay used: immunoSEQ multiplex PCR; TCRdb lists only in-frame clones, some missing. The top ten hold about 0.89% of the sample, which has about 1.1 million clones, 70% to 85% seen once. The source material was memory CD4+ T cells from PBMCs. Source of these receptors: a man between 18 and 29 years old in good health. Some clones in this sample may be carry-over from other donors' samples. Each CDR3 is given with its conserved first and last residue.

TRBV14	TRBJ2-3	17	CASSHGLAGTFEDTQYF
TRBV5-5	TRBJ1-2	14	CASSLEGQNYGYTF
TRBV7-3	TRBJ2-5	13	CASSPSGARTQYF
TRBV7-2	TRBJ1-1	14	CASSLLEGRVEAFF
TRBV5-5	TRBJ1-3	16	CASSLGQRAAGNTIYF
TRBV4-1	TRBJ2-3	15	CASSFTGTEEDTQYF
TRBV10-3	TRBJ2-5	11	CAISESETQYF
TRBV4-1	TRBJ1-2	15	CASSQLVRAERGYTF
TRBV4-3	TRBJ2-3	15	CASSLGDLSTDTQYF
TRBV4-1	TRBJ2-1	16	CASSQAVAGTYNEQFF
TRBV5-1	TRBJ2-1	16	CASSLDVAGVGNEQFF
TRBV19	TRBJ2-3	12	CASSDPPGTQYF
TRBV11-2	TRBJ2-7	16	CASSLTSGRAGYEQYF
TRBV4-3	TRBJ2-1	17	CASSQEGGRAPYNEQFF
TRBV27	TRBJ2-5	16	CASSLFAGGAAETQYF
TRBV10-3	TRBJ2-7	11	CAISGQWEQYF
TRBV25-1	TRBJ2-5	14	CASSPRAGQETQYF
TRBV7-9	TRBJ1-2	12	CASSLDTDGYTF
TRBV5-6	TRBJ1-4	15	CASSSGQAYNEKLFF
TRBV5-8	TRBJ1-2	14	CASSLWGTNYGYTF
TRBV6-4	TRBJ2-2	13	CASSQKNTGELFF
TRBV11-2	TRBJ2-5	15	CASSQGQGRSETQYF
TRBV30	TRBJ1-2	12	CALLKRSGGYTF
TRBV27	TRBJ2-1	16	CASSSLDSSSYNEQFF
TRBV11-2	TRBJ2-1	16	CASSLDLIADYNEQFF
TRBV10-3	TRBJ1-2	13	CARPVSSDYGYTF